This T cell receptor beta chain was sequenced for a study of patients and donors after allogeneic stem cell transplantation. TCRdb passed the RT-PCR reads through MiXCR, listing each CDR3 protein once. The repertoire holds approximately 220,000 distinct CDR3 sequences, with about 38% as singletons. Sequencing was carried out using blood, either unsorted or a sorted T cell fraction (not recorded which). This TCR derives from a human donor who was either an allogeneic HSCT recipient or a stem cell or donor lymphocyte infusion donor (not recorded which). It is not recorded whose cells these are; they may come from a transplant donor.

CDR3 residues: CASSAWDSHYGYTF. In nucleotides, the CDR3 is TGTGCCAGCAGCGCATGGGACAGCCACTATGGCTACACCTTC. This sequence joins TRBV5-6 and TRBJ1-2; TRBD1 agrees at 7 bases. The CDR3 has 14 amino acids. Unmatched junction bases numbered 6, after V lost 4 bases and J lost 3 bases. The germline V gene has CDR1 SGHDT and CDR2 YYEEEE.